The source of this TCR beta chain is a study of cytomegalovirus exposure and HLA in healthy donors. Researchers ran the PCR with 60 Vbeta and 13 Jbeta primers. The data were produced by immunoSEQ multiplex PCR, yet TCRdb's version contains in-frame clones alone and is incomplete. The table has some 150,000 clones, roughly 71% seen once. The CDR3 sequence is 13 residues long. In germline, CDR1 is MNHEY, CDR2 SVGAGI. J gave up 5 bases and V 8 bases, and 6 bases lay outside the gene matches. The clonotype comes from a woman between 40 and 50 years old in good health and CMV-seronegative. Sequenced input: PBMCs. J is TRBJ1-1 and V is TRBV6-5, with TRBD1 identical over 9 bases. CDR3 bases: TGTGCCAGCTCTCGACAGGGGGGGACTGAAGCTTTCTTT. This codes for CASSRQGGTEAFF.